These 18 T cell receptor beta chains originate from one sample sequenced in a study of shared clonotypes between healthy human individuals. Sequencing used immunoSEQ multiplex PCR; TCRdb keeps in-frame clones, though not all of them. This table has over a million clones, around 82% appearing once. Source material: memory CD4+ T cells from PBMCs. Subset meaning: CD45RA-negative fraction. Source of these receptors: a man aged 18 to 29 in good health. Some clones in this sample may be carry-over from other donors' samples.

This chain connects TRBV5-1 to TRBJ1-1; 8 nucleotides match TRBD1. The CDR3 extends over 16 amino acids. Germline lookup yields CDR1 SGHRS and CDR2 YFSETQ. The ends lost 0 bases at V and 0 bases at J; junction bases unmatched: 4. CDR3 sequence (DNA): TGCGCCAGCAGCTTGGTTGGACAGGGAATGAACACTGAAGCTTTCTTT. Its translation is CASSLVGQGMNTEAFF.

J is TRBJ2-5 and V is TRBV5-4, with D perhaps assigned TRBD1 or TRBD2 (7 bases each). Trimming pared 4 bases from V and 7 bases from J, leaving 23 bases between. The CDR3 covers 16 residues. The germline CDR1 and CDR2 sequences are SGHNT and YYREEE (reference sequence). The CDR3 here is CASSDLAVGGGATQYF. CDR3 bases: TGTGCCAGCAGCGATTTAGCGGTGGGAGGGGGCGCGACCCAGTACTTC.

V is TRBV7-8 and J is TRBJ2-7; D uncertain. The CDR3 extends over 12 amino acids. V was trimmed by 2 bases and J by 3 bases, leaving 5 bases between them. Germline values: CDR1 SGHVS, CDR2 FQNEAQ. The CDR3 loop is CASSLWNYEQYF. CDR3 bases: TGTGCCAGCAGCTTATGGAACTACGAGCAGTACTTC.

The chain recombines TRBV30 with TRBJ1-1, with D perhaps matching TRBD1 (5 bases). The CDR3 is made up of 13 amino acids. Germline lookup yields CDR1 GTSNPN and CDR2 SVGIG (reference sequence). V lost 4 bases and J 2 bases, leaving 11 bases between the germline ends. Written as DNA, the CDR3 is TGTGCCTGGACTGGGGACCTTAACACTGAAGCTTTCTTT. This sequence encodes CAWTGDLNTEAFF.

Worth noting for this clone: Likely a read error: the CDR3 ends without its conserved phenylalanine or tryptophan. The DNA is omitted, as the CDR3 cannot be located on it reliably, and the CDR3 follows TCRdb's listing. The chain carries TRBV23-1 and TRBJ2-7. TRBV23-1 is designated an ORF whose function remains uncertain. The CDR3 spans 13 amino acids, including both terminal residues. CDR3 in amino acids: CASSPPPAVLTLP.

V and J are TRBV25-1 and TRBJ1-5; TRBD1 matches at 7 bases. V shed 5 bases and J 5 bases; nucleotides not matched to a gene: 9. The CDR3 has 15 amino acids. Germline V gives CDR1 MGHDK, CDR2 SYGVNS. The CDR3: CASSKTGRGHQPQHF. For the CDR3, the DNA is TGTGCCAGCAGTAAGACAGGGAGGGGTCATCAGCCCCAGCATTTT.

The chain joins TRBV7-7 to TRBJ2-5; D assignment may be TRBD1 or TRBD2 (5 bases each). The CDR3 length is 15 residues. The V and J ends lost 5 bases and 5 bases respectively, with 18 bases between them. Germline values: CDR1 SSHAT, CDR2 FNYEAQ (reference sequence). The CDR3 DNA follows: TGTGCCAGCAGCCGCTTCGAGGGGCATGGGGAGACCCAGTACTTC. Translated, it gives CASSRFEGHGETQYF.

The V call is TRBV6-6, the J call TRBJ2-5; D is ambiguous. The V and J ends lost 2 bases and 9 bases respectively, with 16 bases between them. Germline CDR1 reads MNHNY; CDR2 reads SVGAGI (reference sequence). The CDR3 length is 14 residues. CDR3 sequence (DNA): TGTGCCAGCAGTTACGCCAGTCAATGGGTGTCCCAGTACTTC. Its translation is CASSYASQWVSQYF.

On this clone itself: A single base separates this from a much larger clone, so it may be a read error. The same CDR3 is also encoded by other DNA sequences in this sample. The rearrangement uses TRBV7-9 and TRBJ2-7; 9 bases fit TRBD2. The CDR3 extends over 13 amino acids. The germline gives CDR1 SEHNR, CDR2 FQNEAQ (reference sequence). The junction had 0 bases not matched to a gene; V was cut back by 2 bases and J by 4 bases. CDR3 sequence (DNA): TGTGCCAGCAGCTTACTAGCGGGGTACGAGCAGTACTTC. Its translation: CASSLLAGYEQYF.

This clone appeared once. The V and J genes are TRBV25-1 and TRBJ2-3; tentatively, D is TRBD2 (7 bases). Germline V gene lookup returns CDR1 MGHDK and CDR2 SYGVNS. V was shortened by 0 bases and J by 6 bases, with 16 bases between the two germline ends. The length of the CDR3 is 16 residues. The CDR3 spells CASSEYGGGSGDTQYF. DNA for the CDR3: TGTGCCAGCAGTGAATATGGGGGCGGGAGTGGCGATACGCAGTATTTT.

The chain uses TRBV4-2 and TRBJ2-7, with no clear D. V was trimmed by 4 bases and J by 5 bases, leaving 21 bases between them. The CDR3 loop spans 16 amino acids. The V gene's germline CDR1 is LGHNA and CDR2 YNFKEQ. The CDR3 nucleotides read TGTGCCAGCAGCCCGCGACCCCGACAAACCGGCCACGAGCAGTACTTC. Translating it yields CASSPRPRQTGHEQYF.

Remarks on this clone: It is likely a read error: a sequence one base away is far more abundant. The sample holds other DNA sequences that translate to the same CDR3. For the CDR3, the DNA is TGTGCCTGGACCCACCCGGGGCTAGCGGGAACACACACCGGGGAGCTGTTTTTT. It specifies CAWTHPGLAGTHTGELFF. V is TRBV30 and J is TRBJ2-2, with 9 bases that match TRBD2. Germline-derived CDR1 and CDR2 are GTSNPN and SVGIG (reference sequence). The junction had 15 bases not matched to a gene; V was cut back by 4 bases and J by 3 bases. CDR3 length: 18 amino acids. Full variable domain (remainder filled in from reference TRBV30 and TRBJ2-2): SQTIHQWPATLVQPVGSPLSLECTVEGTSNPNLYWYRQAAGRGLQLLFYSVGIGQISSEVPQNLSASRPQDRQFILSSKKLLLSDSGFYLCAWTHPGLAGTHTGELFFGEGSRLTVL.

This clone was picked up many times. This sequence joins TRBV27 and TRBJ1-1; 10 bases fit TRBD1. The CDR3 spans 14 residues. Germline V lookup: CDR1 MNHEY, CDR2 SMNVEV (reference sequence). Losses at the gene ends were 5 bases for V and 4 bases for J; bases not matched to a gene: 4. The CDR3, as DNA: TGTGCCAGCAGTCCAGACAGGGGGCGCACTGAAGCTTTCTTT. The encoded protein is CASSPDRGRTEAFF.

The chain is built from TRBV6-6 and TRBJ2-5; maybe TRBD1 (6 bases). Per the germline V gene, CDR1 is MNHNY and CDR2 is SVGAGI (reference sequence). Trimming left V 7 bases short and J 4 bases short, with 16 bases between. This CDR3 has 14 amino acids. The CDR3 bases are TGTGCCAGCACCGATACAGGGATGGGAGAGACCCAGTACTTC. This codes for CASTDTGMGETQYF.

V usage is TRBV11-2 and J usage is TRBJ2-7, with 9 bases identical to TRBD1. V shed 5 bases and J 6 bases; nucleotides not matched to a gene: 14. This CDR3 has 16 amino acids. Germline values: CDR1 SGHAT, CDR2 FQNNGV. CDR3 sequence: CASSRQPGQGTREQYF. The DNA for the CDR3 is TGTGCCAGCAGCCGGCAACCGGGACAGGGCACCCGCGAGCAGTACTTC.

The chain carries TRBV18 and TRBJ2-7, with D perhaps assigned TRBD1 or TRBD2 (5 bases each). Germline V gene sequence: CDR1 KGHSH, CDR2 LQKENI. The CDR3 runs 14 residues. Trimming stripped 2 bases from V and 10 bases from J, with 18 bases between. The CDR3 DNA reads as TGTGCCAGCTCACCAGGGGATAAAGGGGAGCGACAGTACTTC. Its protein product is CASSPGDKGERQYF. Looking up the rest from reference TRBV18 and TRBJ2-7 gives the full variable domain: NAGVMQNPRHLVRRRGQEARLRCSPMKGHSHVYWYRQLPEEGLKFMVYLQKENIIDESGMPKERFSAEFPKEGPSILRIQQVVRGDSAAYFCASSPGDKGERQYFGPGTRLTVT.

The chain joins TRBV5-4 to TRBJ1-3, with a possible D match to TRBD1 (5 bases). CDR1 and CDR2 from the germline V gene are SGHNT and YYREEE (reference sequence). This CDR3 has 13 amino acids. Trimming shortened V by 1 base and J by 4 bases, and 6 bases separated the two germline ends. The CDR3 reads CASSLRQGNTIYF. The CDR3 bases are TGTGCCAGCAGCTTGAGACAGGGAAACACCATATATTTT.

V usage is TRBV5-1 and J usage is TRBJ2-2, with D maybe TRBD1 (6 bases). The V end lost 4 bases, the J end lost 7 bases, and 11 bases lay between the germline ends. The CDR3 contains 13 residues. Germline V CDR1 and CDR2: SGHRS, YFSETQ. DNA of the CDR3: TGCGCCAGCAGCCCGGACAGTCACGGGGAGCTGTTTTTT. This codes for CASSPDSHGELFF.